This T cell receptor (beta chain) was retrieved from a study of cytomegalovirus exposure and HLA in healthy donors. Study findings and constraints: The classifier, whose performance was assessed in both the original and validation cohorts, reportedly diagnosed cytomegalovirus status with high specificity and sensitivity. Among TCR beta chains, those listed as cytomegalovirus-associated numbered more than 150.

For this clone: As yet, its antigen is unknown.

After removal of 6 bases from V and 7 bases from J, the junction contained 16 bases not matched to a gene. CDR1 SNHLY and CDR2 FYNNEI come from the germline V gene. This CDR3 contains 16 residues. Clones were sequenced by immunoSEQ multiplex PCR, and TCRdb holds only the in-frame ones, with some missing. The data hold 120,000 to 150,000 clones, with about 86% observed a single time. This sequence was found in a woman aged 18 to 35 in good health and CMV-seropositive. Material: PBMCs. The V gene is TRBV2, the J gene TRBJ1-2, with TRBD1 matching over 8 bases. CDR3 nucleotide sequence: TGTGCCAGCAGCCGAAGATTCCCAGGACAGGGTGGTGGCTACACCTTC. Its translation is CASSRRFPGQGGGYTF.